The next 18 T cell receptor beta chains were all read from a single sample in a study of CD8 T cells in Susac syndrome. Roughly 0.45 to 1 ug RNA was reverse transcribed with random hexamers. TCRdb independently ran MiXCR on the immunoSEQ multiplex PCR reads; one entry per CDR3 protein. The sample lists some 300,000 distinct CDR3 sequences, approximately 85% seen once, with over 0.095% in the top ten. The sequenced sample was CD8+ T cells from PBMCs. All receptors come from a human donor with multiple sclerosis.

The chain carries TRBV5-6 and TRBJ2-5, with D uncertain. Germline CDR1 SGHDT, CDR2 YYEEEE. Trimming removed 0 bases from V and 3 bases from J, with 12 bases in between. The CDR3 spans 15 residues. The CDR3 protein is CASSLGTGWEETQYF. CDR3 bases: TGTGCCAGCAGCTTGGGTACGGGTTGGGAAGAGACCCAGTACTTC.

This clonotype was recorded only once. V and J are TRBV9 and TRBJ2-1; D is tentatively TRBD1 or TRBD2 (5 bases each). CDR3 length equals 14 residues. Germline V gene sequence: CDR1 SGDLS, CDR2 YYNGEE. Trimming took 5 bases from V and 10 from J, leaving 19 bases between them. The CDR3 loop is CASSEAWPGAEQFF. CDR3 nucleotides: TGTGCCAGCAGTGAAGCGTGGCCCGGGGCGGAGCAGTTCTTC.

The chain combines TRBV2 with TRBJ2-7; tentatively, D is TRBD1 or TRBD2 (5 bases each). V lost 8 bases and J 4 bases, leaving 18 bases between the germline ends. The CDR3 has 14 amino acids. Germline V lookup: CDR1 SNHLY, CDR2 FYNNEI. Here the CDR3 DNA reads TGTGCCAGCGGACAATCCGGGACGCTGTACGAGCAGTACTTC. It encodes CASGQSGTLYEQYF.

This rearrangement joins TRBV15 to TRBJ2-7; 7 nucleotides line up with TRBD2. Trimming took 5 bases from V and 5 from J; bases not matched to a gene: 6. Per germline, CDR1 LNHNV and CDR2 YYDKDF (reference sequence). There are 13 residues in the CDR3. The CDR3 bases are TGTGCCACCAGCGGGGGGAGGGTCGACGAGCAGTACTTC. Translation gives CATSGGRVDEQYF.

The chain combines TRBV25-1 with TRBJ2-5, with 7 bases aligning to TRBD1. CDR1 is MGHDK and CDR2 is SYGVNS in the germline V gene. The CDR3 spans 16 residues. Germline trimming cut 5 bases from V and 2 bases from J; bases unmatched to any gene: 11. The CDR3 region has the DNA TGTGCCAGCAGTCTCCCTATGACAGGGCTACAAGAGACCCAGTACTTC. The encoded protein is CASSLPMTGLQETQYF.

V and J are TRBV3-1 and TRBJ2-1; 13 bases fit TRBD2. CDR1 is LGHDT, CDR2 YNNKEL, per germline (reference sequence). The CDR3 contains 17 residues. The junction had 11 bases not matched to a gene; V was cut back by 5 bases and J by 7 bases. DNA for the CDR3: TGTGCCAGCAGCGAGAAGGGACTAGCGGGAAGGGGGAATGAGCAGTTCTTC. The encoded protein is CASSEKGLAGRGNEQFF.

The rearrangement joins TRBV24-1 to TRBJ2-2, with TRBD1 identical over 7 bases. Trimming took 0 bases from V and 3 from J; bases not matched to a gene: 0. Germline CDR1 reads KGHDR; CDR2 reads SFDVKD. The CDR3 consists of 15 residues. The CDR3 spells CATSDLDRDTGELFF. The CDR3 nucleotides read TGTGCCACCAGTGATTTGGACAGGGACACCGGGGAGCTGTTTTTT.

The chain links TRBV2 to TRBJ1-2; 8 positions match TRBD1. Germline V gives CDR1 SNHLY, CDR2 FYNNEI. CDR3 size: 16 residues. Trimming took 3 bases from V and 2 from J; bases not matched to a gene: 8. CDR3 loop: CASSDPWTGRNYGYTF. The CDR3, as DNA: TGTGCCAGCAGTGACCCTTGGACAGGGAGGAACTATGGCTACACCTTC. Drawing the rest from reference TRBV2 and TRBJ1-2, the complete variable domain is EPEVTQTPSHQVTQMGQEVILRCVPISNHLYFYWYRQILGQKVEFLVSFYNNEISEKSEIFDDQFSVERPDGSNFTLKIRSTKLEDSAMYFCASSDPWTGRNYGYTFGSGTRLTVV.

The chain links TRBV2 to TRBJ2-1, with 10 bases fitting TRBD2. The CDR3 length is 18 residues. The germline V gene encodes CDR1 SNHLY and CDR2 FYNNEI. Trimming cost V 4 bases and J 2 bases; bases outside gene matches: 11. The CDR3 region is CASSVTSSGSGTYNEQFF. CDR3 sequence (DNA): TGTGCCAGCAGTGTCACCTCTAGCGGGAGTGGGACCTACAATGAGCAGTTCTTC. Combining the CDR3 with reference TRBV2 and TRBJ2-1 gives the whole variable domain EPEVTQTPSHQVTQMGQEVILRCVPISNHLYFYWYRQILGQKVEFLVSFYNNEISEKSEIFDDQFSVERPDGSNFTLKIRSTKLEDSAMYFCASSVTSSGSGTYNEQFFGPGTRLTVL.

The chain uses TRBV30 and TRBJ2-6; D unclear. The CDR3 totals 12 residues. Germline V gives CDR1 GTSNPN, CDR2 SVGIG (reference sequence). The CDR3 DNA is TGTGCTTATAACTCTGGGGCCAACGTCCTGACTTTC. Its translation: CAYNSGANVLTF.

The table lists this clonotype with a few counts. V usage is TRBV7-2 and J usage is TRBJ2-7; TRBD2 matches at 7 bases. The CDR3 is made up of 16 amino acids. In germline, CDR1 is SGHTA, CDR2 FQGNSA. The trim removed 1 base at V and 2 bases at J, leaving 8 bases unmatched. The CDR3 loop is CASSLEGGLATYEQYF. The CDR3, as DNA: TGTGCCAGCAGCTTAGAGGGAGGGTTAGCGACCTACGAGCAGTACTTC.

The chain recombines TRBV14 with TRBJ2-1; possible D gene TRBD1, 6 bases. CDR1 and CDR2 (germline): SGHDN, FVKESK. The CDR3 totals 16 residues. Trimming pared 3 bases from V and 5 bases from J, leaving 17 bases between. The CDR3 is CASSHGQLHRNNEQFF. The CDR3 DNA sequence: TGTGCCAGCAGCCATGGACAGCTCCATCGAAACAATGAGCAGTTCTTC. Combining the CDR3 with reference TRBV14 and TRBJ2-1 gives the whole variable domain EAGVTQFPSHSVIEKGQTVTLRCDPISGHDNLYWYRRVMGKEIKFLLHFVKESKQDESGMPNNRFLAERTGGTYSTLKVQPAELEDSGVYFCASSHGQLHRNNEQFFGPGTRLTVL.

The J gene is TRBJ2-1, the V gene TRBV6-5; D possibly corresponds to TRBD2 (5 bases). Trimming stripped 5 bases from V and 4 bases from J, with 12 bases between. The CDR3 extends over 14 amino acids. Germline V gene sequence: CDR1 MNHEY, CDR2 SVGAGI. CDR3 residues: CASSDPGGYNEQFF. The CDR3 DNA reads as TGTGCCAGCAGTGACCCGGGCGGGTACAATGAGCAGTTCTTC.

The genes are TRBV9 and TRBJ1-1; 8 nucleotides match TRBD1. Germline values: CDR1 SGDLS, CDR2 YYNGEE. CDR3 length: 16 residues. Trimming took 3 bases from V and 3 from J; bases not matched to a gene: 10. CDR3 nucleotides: TGTGCCAGCAGCGGCCGGGACAGGCGAGGCTACACTGAAGCTTTCTTT. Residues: CASSGRDRRGYTEAFF.

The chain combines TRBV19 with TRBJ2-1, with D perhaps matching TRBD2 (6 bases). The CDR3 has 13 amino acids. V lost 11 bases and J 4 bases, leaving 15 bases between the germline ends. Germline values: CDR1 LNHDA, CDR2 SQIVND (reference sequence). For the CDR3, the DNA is TGTGCCCCCTCTTGGGAGGAATACAATGAGCAGTTCTTC. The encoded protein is CAPSWEEYNEQFF.

The CDR3 sequence: CASSFPETATYEQYF. CDR3 in DNA: TGTGCCAGCAGCTTCCCGGAGACAGCAACCTACGAGCAGTACTTC. V is TRBV7-9 and J is TRBJ2-7, with D possibly TRBD1 on 5 matching bases. CDR1 and CDR2 from the germline V gene are SEHNR and FQNEAQ (reference sequence). This CDR3 contains 15 residues. Trimming pared 3 bases from V and 2 bases from J, leaving 14 bases between.

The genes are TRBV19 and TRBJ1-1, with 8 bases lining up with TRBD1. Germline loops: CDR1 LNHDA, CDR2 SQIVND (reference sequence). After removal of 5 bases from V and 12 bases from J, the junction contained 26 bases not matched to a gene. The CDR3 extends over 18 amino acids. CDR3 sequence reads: CASSRTVQNRGAIFVPFF. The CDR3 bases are TGTGCCAGTAGTCGGACAGTCCAGAACAGGGGGGCGATTTTTGTCCCTTTCTTT.

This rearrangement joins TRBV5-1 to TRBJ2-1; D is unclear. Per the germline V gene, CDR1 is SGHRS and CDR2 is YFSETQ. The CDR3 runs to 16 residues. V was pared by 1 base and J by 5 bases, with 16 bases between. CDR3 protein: CASSLSLPPQDNEQFF. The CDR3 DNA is TGCGCCAGCAGCTTGTCATTGCCCCCGCAGGACAATGAGCAGTTCTTC.